Listed below are T cell receptor beta chains from one sample, sequenced in a study of blood T cell repertoires in COVID-19. Sequenced by immunoSEQ multiplex PCR; TCRdb stores in-frame clones only, minus some. The sample contains 200,000 to 300,000 clones, about 87% of which appear only once. The sample comprised peripheral blood. These TCRs come from a woman aged 55-69 years with COVID-19, enrolled during active disease. Each CDR3 is given with its conserved first and last residue. A D gene is named only where the DNA matches it firmly. The size of a clone is reported for some rows only, either as once, few or many, or as a class for expanded clones.

clone_size d_call j_call v_call cdr3_nt cdr3_aa
NA NA TRBJ2-3 TRBV19 TGTGCCAGTAGTATTGCGTCCACAGATACGCAGTATTTT CASSIASTDTQYF
NA TRBD1 TRBJ1-6 TRBV9 TGTGCCAGCAGCCGGGGACAGGGGCTAAGCTCCTATAATTCACCCCTCCACTTT CASSRGQGLSSYNSPLHF
NA TRBD2 TRBJ2-1 TRBV20-1 TGCAGTGCTAGTTTGTCCCGGGGGGGGCCCTACAATGAGCAGTTCTTC CSASLSRGGPYNEQFF
NA NA TRBJ1-3 TRBV6-2/TRBV6-3 TGTGCCAGCAGTTACTTGGCCCGCGGGATCGGAAACACCATATATTTT CASSYLARGIGNTIYF
NA TRBD2 TRBJ2-7 TRBV15 TGTGCCACCAGCAGATTGGCGGGAGGGCTGAACGAGCAGTACTTC CATSRLAGGLNEQYF
NA NA TRBJ1-6 TRBV28 TGTGCCAGCCACCTCACGGGATTATATAATTCACCCCTCCACTTT CASHLTGLYNSPLHF
NA NA TRBJ2-1 TRBV5-6 TGTGCCAGCAGCTCGGAGGGTGATGAGCAGTTCTTC CASSSEGDEQFF
once TRBD2 TRBJ2-7 TRBV19 TGTGCCAGTAGTCCCGGGACTAGCGGGAGTAAAGGGTACGAGCAGTACTTC CASSPGTSGSKGYEQYF
NA TRBD2 TRBJ2-1 TRBV9 TGTGCCAGCAGCTTCCGGACTAGCGGGAGCGATGAGCAGTTCTTC CASSFRTSGSDEQFF
few NA TRBJ1-3 TRBV30 TGTGCCTGGAGTGATGAGGGTTTTTCTGGAAACACCATATATTTT CAWSDEGFSGNTIYF
NA TRBD1 TRBJ1-2 TRBV18 TGTGCCAGCTCACCGACGGGACAGACCTATGGCTACACCTTC CASSPTGQTYGYTF
NA TRBD2 TRBJ2-1 TRBV27 TGTGCCAGCAGTTTATCGAGGGGCCTAGCGGGATACAATGAGCAGTTCTTC CASSLSRGLAGYNEQFF
NA NA TRBJ2-7 TRBV5-1 TGCGCCAGCAGCTTCCAGTACGAGCAGTACTTC CASSFQYEQYF
NA NA TRBJ2-1 TRBV9 TGTGCCAGCAGCCTCGGACTGAACTCCTACAATGAGCAGTTCTTC CASSLGLNSYNEQFF
NA NA TRBJ1-1 TRBV18 TGTGCCAGCTCACCAGCACAGTCCTTAAGCACTGAAGCTTTCTTT CASSPAQSLSTEAFF
once TRBD1 TRBJ2-5 TRBV6-5 TGTGCCAGCACGGTACAGGGGGCTTTGGAGACCCAGTACTTC CASTVQGALETQYF
NA NA TRBJ1-2 TRBV29-1 TGCAGCGCGCACCAGGGAAGCAACTATGGCTACACCTTC CSAHQGSNYGYTF
NA NA TRBJ1-6 TRBV5-1 TGCGCCAGCTCCCTGGGGGGGATGGATTCACCCCTCCACTTT CASSLGGMDSPLHF
NA TRBD2 TRBJ2-3 TRBV7-3 TGTGCCAGCAGCTTGACTAGCGGGAGCACAGATACGCAGTATTTT CASSLTSGSTDTQYF
NA TRBD2 TRBJ2-6 TRBV27 TGTGCCAGCAGCCGGGGACTAGCGGGATCCTCTGGGGCCAACGTCCTGACTTTC CASSRGLAGSSGANVLTF
NA NA TRBJ2-6 TRBV27 TGTGCCAGCAGTCCCTTGTCTGGGGCCAACGTCCTGACTTTC CASSPLSGANVLTF
NA NA TRBJ2-7 TRBV6-5 TGTGCCGTAGTGTCCTACGAGCAGTACTTC CAVVSYEQYF
NA NA TRBJ1-1 TRBV29-1 TGCAGCGTTGCAGGGGTTAGGGACACTGAAGCTTTCTTT CSVAGVRDTEAFF
NA TRBD2 TRBJ2-1 TRBV19 TGTGCCAGTAGTACCCAAAGCGGGAGCCGAATCGGGGAGTTCTTC CASSTQSGSRIGEFF
NA TRBD1 TRBJ1-5 TRBV2 TGTGCCAGCACTCCCTATCGATCGGACAGGGGAAACACCAATCAGCCCCAGCATTTT CASTPYRSDRGNTNQPQHF
NA TRBD1 TRBJ1-3 TRBV27 TGTGCCAGCAGTCCGACAGGGGGGGGAAACACCATATATTTT CASSPTGGGNTIYF
NA TRBD2 TRBJ2-7 TRBV19 TGTGCCAGTAGTATAGATCTAGCGGCCTACGAGCAGTACTTC CASSIDLAAYEQYF
NA NA TRBJ2-3 TRBV10-3 TGTGCCATCACCGTGGGAGGGGGAACAGATACGCAGTATTTT CAITVGGGTDTQYF
NA TRBD2 TRBJ2-5 TRBV2 TGTGCCAGCTCTAGCGGGAATCTTGGAGAGACCCAGTACTTC CASSSGNLGETQYF
few TRBD2 TRBJ2-1 TRBV10-3 TGTGCCATCAGTGATCTAGCGGGAGGTGTTAGCTCCTACAATGAGCAGTTCTTC CAISDLAGGVSSYNEQFF
NA TRBD2 TRBJ2-3 TRBV11-3 TGTGCCAGCAGCTTAGGGGCGGGAGGCCCAGATACGCAGTATTTT CASSLGAGGPDTQYF
NA NA TRBJ1-5 TRBV19 TGTGCCAGTAGGATGGGGGGGACTGAGAATCAGCCCCAGCATTTT CASRMGGTENQPQHF
NA TRBD2 TRBJ2-7 TRBV29-1 TGCAGCGTGGAGACTAGCGGGAGGACTTTCAGCTCCTACGAGCAGTACTTC CSVETSGRTFSSYEQYF
once NA TRBJ2-5 TRBV6-5 TGTGCCAGCAGACCACAGGGACGGGGAGAGACCCAGTACTTC CASRPQGRGETQYF
NA TRBD1 TRBJ2-4 TRBV7-2 TGTGCCAGCAGCCCTAGGGGGGGACAGGGCGTTGGAACAAACATTCAGTACTTC CASSPRGGQGVGTNIQYF
NA TRBD1 TRBJ1-2 TRBV19 TGTGCCAGTAGCACAGGGGCAGACTATGGCTACACCTTC CASSTGADYGYTF
NA NA TRBJ1-5 TRBV5-1 TGCGCCAGCAGGGACGGACTTAATAGCAATCAGCCCCAGCATTTT CASRDGLNSNQPQHF
NA TRBD1 TRBJ1-5 TRBV19 TGTGCCGCAGGATCCACAGGGGGCGTCCATCAGCCCCAGCATTTT CAAGSTGGVHQPQHF
NA TRBD1 TRBJ2-7 TRBV4-2 TGTGCCAGCAGCCAAGAAGGGACAGGGGGTAACGAGCAGTACTTC CASSQEGTGGNEQYF
NA NA TRBJ2-3 TRBV25-1 TGTGCCAGCACCTCCCCGGGGGATACGCAGTATTTT CASTSPGDTQYF
NA TRBD2 TRBJ2-1 TRBV30 TGTGCCTGGAGTGTACTCCTAGCGGGGTACAATGAGCAGTTCTTC CAWSVLLAGYNEQFF
NA NA TRBJ1-1 TRBV4-1 TGCGCCAGCAGCCAACAACACAGGGAGATATGGACGAACACTGAAGCTTTCTTT CASSQQHREIWTNTEAFF
NA TRBD1 TRBJ2-5 TRBV6-2/TRBV6-3 TGTGCCAGCAGTTACCACGGGACAGGATACCAAGAGACCCAGTACTTC CASSYHGTGYQETQYF
NA NA TRBJ1-1 TRBV20-1 TGCAGTGTTACTGATTCCCAGGGAGGATACACTGAAGCTTTCTTT CSVTDSQGGYTEAFF
NA NA TRBJ1-6 TRBV7-8 TGTGCCAGCAGCGCCACCGGGACAAACGAAAATTCACCCCTCCACTTT CASSATGTNENSPLHF
NA TRBD1 TRBJ1-3 TRBV28 TGTGCCAGCAGAAAGCGGACAGGGGTAGCAGACACCATATATTTT CASRKRTGVADTIYF
NA NA TRBJ2-7 TRBV18 TGTGCCAGCTCACCAGGTTCCAGGGTTGACGAGCAGTACTTC CASSPGSRVDEQYF
NA NA TRBJ2-1 TRBV14 TGTGCCAGCAGCCAAGTCTCAGGGGCCTACAATGAGCAGTTCTTC CASSQVSGAYNEQFF
NA TRBD1 TRBJ2-3 TRBV7-2 TGTGCCAGCAGCACAACACAGGGGACAGATACGCAGTATTTT CASSTTQGTDTQYF
NA TRBD2 TRBJ2-1 TRBV9 TGTGCCAGCAGCAGTAACCACAGGGGGCGCTCCTCCGTAGGGACTAGCGGGAGTGGTGAGCAGTTCTTC CASSSNHRGRSSVGTSGSGEQFF
NA NA TRBJ2-7 TRBV11-2 TGTGCCAGCAGCTTAGCCGAGACTAGTGTGGGTGAAGAGCAGTACTTC CASSLAETSVGEEQYF
NA NA TRBJ2-2 TRBV11-2 TGTGCCAGCAGCCCACGCTACGTCCCCGAGAACACCGGGGAGCTGTTTTTT CASSPRYVPENTGELFF
NA NA TRBJ2-4 TRBV7-9 TGTGCCAGCGGCCCCAGAGCTAGCCCGAACATTCAGTACTTC CASGPRASPNIQYF
NA TRBD1 TRBJ2-5 TRBV7-6 TGTGCCAGCAGCCCCAGAGGTAACAGGGGAATCAAGCAAGAGACCCAGTACTTC CASSPRGNRGIKQETQYF
once TRBD2 TRBJ2-1 TRBV24-1 TGTGCCACCACGACTAGCGGGCGGGGGATCGATGAGCAGTTCTTC CATTTSGRGIDEQFF